Listed below are T cell receptor beta chains from one sample, sequenced in a study of control samples from healthy donors and cancer patients. Produced via immunoSEQ multiplex PCR; TCRdb's table is partial and in-frame only. The repertoire holds about 85,000 clones, with roughly nine tenths as singletons. Sample: blood. The receptors derive from a man between 50 and 59 years old in good health. CDR3s include the opening cysteine and the closing phenylalanine or tryptophan. Each record gives: V gene, J gene, D gene, clone size, CDR3 DNA, CDR3 protein. D genes are given only for firm matches. The size entry is marked missing in some rows and otherwise reads once, few, many or a size class.

TRBV30	TRBJ2-1	NA	NA	TGTGCCTGGGACCTAAAGGGGGGATTCTCCTACAATGAGCAGTTCTTC	CAWDLKGGFSYNEQFF
TRBV2	TRBJ1-6	NA	NA	TGTGCCAGCAGTGGAGGAGGCTCCTATAATTCACCCCTCCACTTT	CASSGGGSYNSPLHF
TRBV5-6	TRBJ1-2	NA	NA	TGTGCCAGCAGCGGATTTAACTATGGCTACACCTTC	CASSGFNYGYTF
TRBV5-8	TRBJ2-7	NA	NA	TGTGCCAGCAGTTGGGGGACCTCGTGGTACGAGCAGTACTTC	CASSWGTSWYEQYF
TRBV19	TRBJ1-1	NA	NA	TGTGCCAGTAGTTTCTACTTGAACACTGAAGCTTTCTTT	CASSFYLNTEAFF
TRBV19	TRBJ2-1	NA	NA	TGTGCCAGTAGTAAGGGTCATCTTGCCTACAATGAGCAGTTCTTC	CASSKGHLAYNEQFF
TRBV9	TRBJ2-3	NA	NA	TGTGCCAGCAGCGTTGGTAGCGCCACTAGCACAGATACGCAGTATTTT	CASSVGSATSTDTQYF
TRBV6-1	TRBJ2-3	TRBD2	NA	TGTGCCAGCAGTGGCGGGGGAGCAATAAAAACTATAACAGATACGCAGTATTTT	CASSGGGAIKTITDTQYF
TRBV5-1	TRBJ2-3	TRBD1	once	TGCGCCAGCAGCTTGGAAGGGGGCCGGTCAGATACGCAGTATTTT	CASSLEGGRSDTQYF
TRBV6-4	TRBJ2-2	NA	NA	TGTGCCAGCAGTGACGAAGAATACACCGGGGAGCTGTTTTTT	CASSDEEYTGELFF
TRBV27	TRBJ2-3	NA	NA	TGTGCCAGCAGTTCCCCGGACAGTAGCACAGATACGCAGTATTTT	CASSSPDSSTDTQYF
TRBV5-1	TRBJ1-5	TRBD1	NA	TGCGCCAGCAGCTTGGGGGGACAGGGGAGCAATCAGCCCCAGCATTTT	CASSLGGQGSNQPQHF
TRBV5-5	TRBJ1-1	NA	NA	TGTGCCAGCAGCTTGATTGGTCAGGGGAACACTGAAGCTTTCTTT	CASSLIGQGNTEAFF
TRBV19	TRBJ1-6	NA	once	TGTGCCAGTAGTATAGTAGGCGGAGATTCACCCCTCCACTTT	CASSIVGGDSPLHF
TRBV7-9	TRBJ1-1	NA	NA	TGTGCCAGCAGCTTAGAACAGGTGAACACTGAAGCTTTCTTT	CASSLEQVNTEAFF
TRBV9	TRBJ2-1	TRBD1	NA	TGTGCCAGCAGCGTACAAGGGGGCGGGTTCAGTGAGCAGTTCTTC	CASSVQGGGFSEQFF
TRBV9	TRBJ1-2	NA	NA	TGTGCCAGCAGCGTGGGGGGCCTTCACTACACCTTC	CASSVGGLHYTF
TRBV2	TRBJ1-5	NA	NA	TGTGCCAGCAGTCAGGACGGGAGCAATCAGCCCCAGCATTTT	CASSQDGSNQPQHF
TRBV4-2	TRBJ1-2	NA	NA	TGTGCCAGCAGCCGTGGAACAGGGCCCCCGAACTATGGCTACACCTTC	CASSRGTGPPNYGYTF
TRBV5-1	TRBJ1-3	NA	NA	TGCGCCAGCAGCTCAGGGTCTGGAAACACCATATATTTT	CASSSGSGNTIYF
TRBV5-8	TRBJ1-6	NA	NA	TGTGCCAGCAGCTATCCCTCGGGTTATTCACCCCTCCACTTT	CASSYPSGYSPLHF
TRBV12-3/TRBV12-4	TRBJ1-1	TRBD1	NA	TGTGCCAGCAGACAAACAGGGGACGCAGCTTTCTTT	CASRQTGDAAFF
TRBV2	TRBJ2-5	TRBD2	NA	TGTGCCAGCAGTGGGGAGCGGGGGGGGTACCAAGAGACCCAGTACTTC	CASSGERGGYQETQYF
TRBV30	TRBJ1-3	NA	NA	TGTGCCTGGAGTTTCTCTACAGGGTACGGAAACACCATATATTTT	CAWSFSTGYGNTIYF
TRBV7-3	TRBJ1-4	NA	NA	TGTGCCAGCAGCCATTGCGTGAGAAAACTGTTTTTT	CASSHCVRKLFF
TRBV27	TRBJ1-2	TRBD1	NA	TGTGCCAGCAGTTTATGGCCTCCGGGACAGGGGAACTATGGCTACACCTTC	CASSLWPPGQGNYGYTF
TRBV27	TRBJ1-5	NA	NA	TGTGCCAGCAGTTTGTGGGGTAGTCAGCCCCAGCATTTT	CASSLWGSQPQHF
TRBV10-2	TRBJ2-2	TRBD1	NA	TGCGCCAGCAGTGAGAGGCAGGGGGCAGGCGGGGAGCTGTTTTTT	CASSERQGAGGELFF
TRBV28	TRBJ1-1	TRBD1	NA	TGTGCCAGCTCGACAGGGCCCACTGAAGCTTTCTTT	CASSTGPTEAFF
TRBV6-5	TRBJ1-2	TRBD1	NA	TGTGCCACCCGGGACAGGGGAACGAATAACTATGGCTACACCTTC	CATRDRGTNNYGYTF
TRBV5-1	TRBJ2-1	NA	NA	TGCGCCAGCAGCCCCCAAGGTATTAGTGAGCAGTTCTTC	CASSPQGISEQFF
TRBV7-2	TRBJ2-1	NA	NA	TGTGCCAGCAGCCACCCAGGGAATGAGCAGTTCTTC	CASSHPGNEQFF
TRBV6-5	TRBJ1-5	NA	NA	TGTGCCAGTGGCGGGGACCAGCCCCAGCATTTT	CASGGDQPQHF
TRBV14	TRBJ1-2	NA	NA	TGTGCCAGCAGCCCGGGGCGGTCGATTAGTGGCTACACCTTC	CASSPGRSISGYTF
TRBV6-5	TRBJ1-1	NA	NA	TGTGCCAGCAGACACGGGGGGCCGAGTGCTTTCTTT	CASRHGGPSAFF
TRBV2	TRBJ1-1	TRBD1	NA	TGTGCCAGCAGCGAAGGGGGGACAGGCACAAGGACTGAAGCTTTCTTT	CASSEGGTGTRTEAFF
TRBV3-1/TRBV3-2	TRBJ1-6	NA	NA	TGTGCCAGCAGCCAAGGGGCTAGGTTTGGGGGTAATTCACCCCTCCACTTT	CASSQGARFGGNSPLHF
TRBV29-1	TRBJ1-6	TRBD1	NA	TGCAGCGCACGGACAGGGGAGTACAGTTCACCCCTCCACTTT	CSARTGEYSSPLHF
TRBV5-1	TRBJ2-7	TRBD1	NA	TGCGCCAGCAGCTTGGGAGTGGCCGGGACAGGGGTCTCCTACGAGCAGTACTTC	CASSLGVAGTGVSYEQYF
TRBV11-3	TRBJ2-7	NA	NA	TGTGCCAGCAGCGCCCACGGGGGAGGCTACGAGCAGTACTTC	CASSAHGGGYEQYF
TRBV24-1	TRBJ2-7	TRBD1	once	TGTGCCACCAGTGACCCCGGACAGGGGGCGCGAGAGCAGTACTTC	CATSDPGQGAREQYF
TRBV27	TRBJ1-6	NA	NA	TGTGCCAGCAGTCCCACACAAAGCTCCTATAATTCACCCCTCCACTTT	CASSPTQSSYNSPLHF
TRBV5-5	TRBJ2-4	NA	NA	TGTGCCAGCAGCTTGCAGGCCCCCTCGAACGGCATTCAGTACTTC	CASSLQAPSNGIQYF
TRBV20-1	TRBJ2-7	TRBD1	NA	TGCAGTGCTAGTAGAGGGGACAGTCACTACGAGCAGCACTTC	CSASRGDSHYEQHF
TRBV6-2/TRBV6-3	TRBJ2-3	TRBD2	NA	TGTGCCAGCAGTTACTCTGCCGGGACTACGGATGCAGATACGCAGTATTTT	CASSYSAGTTDADTQYF
TRBV27	TRBJ2-7	NA	NA	TGTGCCAGCAGCCGACCCCGACTGGGGGGGCATCCAGGCGAGCAGTACTTC	CASSRPRLGGHPGEQYF
TRBV11-3	TRBJ1-4	NA	NA	TGTGCCAGCAGCGACCGGACGGCCGCGAAGGAAAAACTGTTTTTT	CASSDRTAAKEKLFF
TRBV7-9	TRBJ2-4	NA	NA	TGTGCCAGCAGCTTCTACGGTCTAGGGGTGAGAAACATTCAGTACTTC	CASSFYGLGVRNIQYF
TRBV6-6	TRBJ2-3	NA	NA	TGTGCCAGCAGCCTCCGGGGAGTAAGCACAGATACGCAGTATTTT	CASSLRGVSTDTQYF
TRBV5-1	TRBJ2-1	NA	few	TGCGCCAGCAGCCCTAGCCTAAGCTCCTACAATGAGCAGTTCTTC	CASSPSLSSYNEQFF
TRBV18	TRBJ2-3	NA	NA	TGTGCCAGCTCTCTCGCCGGGGATACGCAGTATTTT	CASSLAGDTQYF
TRBV5-4	TRBJ1-2	TRBD1	NA	TGTGCCAGCAGACAGGGGGCGGACTATGGCTACACCTTC	CASRQGADYGYTF
TRBV13	TRBJ2-1	TRBD2	NA	TGTGCCAGCAGCTTAAGGGCGGGGGACAATGAGCAGTTCTTC	CASSLRAGDNEQFF
TRBV6-1	TRBJ1-6	NA	NA	TGTGCCAGCAGTGAAGCGCAAAAGGGCGGAAATTCACCCCTCCACTTT	CASSEAQKGGNSPLHF
TRBV6-1	TRBJ1-3	NA	few	TGTGCCAGCAGTGAGACGGCCGGAAACACCATATATTTT	CASSETAGNTIYF
TRBV9	TRBJ1-2	NA	NA	TGTGCCAGCAGCGCCGAGGCCGTGGCCTCCTATGGCTACACCTTC	CASSAEAVASYGYTF
TRBV30	TRBJ1-2	NA	NA	TGTGCCTGGAGTGGAAAGGCCGACTATGGCTACACCTTC	CAWSGKADYGYTF
TRBV18	TRBJ2-5	NA	NA	TGTGCCAGCTCACCACAAACCGCCGGGGAGACCCAGTACTTC	CASSPQTAGETQYF
TRBV10-3	TRBJ2-3	NA	NA	TGTGCCATCAGTGAGCCCGGGACGGACACAGATACGCAGTATTTT	CAISEPGTDTDTQYF